This T cell receptor (beta chain) was recorded in a study of identical twins. Study-wide findings and caveats: It was cross-sectional statistical analysis, not following the same donors, that the conclusions relied on. A lower insertion count was a feature of abundant cord blood beta clonotypes, with no such feature in memory repertoires.

Comment on this clonotype: As yet, its antigen is unknown.

Via MiXCR, TCRdb re-called the 5' RACE reads, giving one row per CDR3 protein. The top ten clones hold approximately 0.49% of a sample with about 530,000 distinct CDR3 sequences, under 25% of them seen once. The CDR3 extends over 18 amino acids. Per germline, CDR1 MGHRA and CDR2 YSYEKL. Trimming stripped 2 bases from V and 1 base from J, with 20 bases between. The same data also contributed to another study, on yellow fever vaccine responses in identical twins.

The TCR sequence derives from a woman aged 18-29 years in good health. V gene TRBV4-1 combines with J gene TRBJ1-2; D ambiguous. The sequenced sample was CD4+ T cells sorted from blood. As DNA, the CDR3 is TGCGCCAGCAGCCAATGGTTTTTTTCTAAAGACCATAACTATGGCTACACCTTC. Encoded protein: CASSQWFFSKDHNYGYTF.